The 21 T cell receptor beta chains presented below share a single source sample, sequenced in a study of regulatory T cells in long-lasting Graves disease (dated by TCRdb to the early 2020s). Receptors were amplified or captured by multiplex PCR. Sequencer: Illumina HiSeq 4000. To build TCR beta libraries, CDR3 regions were amplified by Arm-PCR using iRepertoire HTBI primers. TCRdb's own reprocessing of the public reads used fastp at Q25 and MiXCR and kept productive beta chains. CDR3 protein duplicates are merged, each entry listing the most common genes and DNA. The sample includes about 530,000 distinct CDR3 sequences, with roughly 16% observed a single time. The ten most abundant clones make up approximately 25% of the sample. The time point label for this specimen denotes: newly diagnosed GD, antithyroid drugs for less than 3 months. For both TCR sequencing and RNA sequencing, RNA was extracted from PBMCs in TRIzol.

The sample was also reused in another study, on T cells in Graves' hyperthyroidism and ophthalmopathy.

The sequencing used peripheral blood mononuclear cells (PBMCs), collected at new diagnosis, from a patient treated with antithyroid drugs. The receptors shown here come from a woman aged 40 to 65 with Graves disease. Donor details come from another sample of the same person, matched by shared clones.

The chain recombines TRBV6-2 or TRBV6-3 with TRBJ1-4, with a weak D call TRBD1 (5 bases). The CDR3 has 17 residues. Looked up from germline, CDR1 is MNHEY and CDR2 is SVGEGT. The V end was cut by 4 bases, the J end by 2 bases, with 17 bases between. CDR3 amino acids: CASSFHPGGETNEKLFF. CDR3 DNA: TGTGCCAGCAGTTTCCACCCGGGGGGTGAGACTAATGAAAAACTGTTTTTT.

The CDR3 reads CASSQDRVNIQYF. CDR3 sequence (DNA): TGTGCCAGCAGCCAAGACAGGGTAAACATTCAGTACTTC. The chain uses TRBV3-1 and TRBJ2-4; D is possibly TRBD1 (5 bases). CDR3 length: 13 amino acids. With 0 bases removed from V and 6 bases from J, the gap between germline ends came to 6 bases. The germline CDR1 and CDR2 sequences are LGHDT and YNNKEL (reference sequence).

This clonotype was counted many times. The V and J genes are TRBV11-2 and TRBJ1-1; D is uncertain. There are 13 residues in the CDR3. Looked up from germline, CDR1 is SGHAT and CDR2 is FQNNGV. Trimming left V 7 bases short and J 4 bases short, with 13 bases between. The CDR3 DNA sequence: TGTGCCAGCACCTCAACCAGAGGCACTGAAGCTTTCTTT. It translates to CASTSTRGTEAFF.

In its sample, this clonotype was seen once. The rearrangement joins TRBV27 to TRBJ1-3; no reliable D call. This CDR3 contains 16 residues. V shed 5 bases and J shed 4 bases, with 18 bases lying between them. Germline lookup yields CDR1 MNHEY and CDR2 SMNVEV (reference sequence). CDR3 sequence: CASSPLSGGSGNTIYF. In DNA, the CDR3 is TGTGCCAGCAGTCCGCTTAGCGGTGGCTCCGGAAACACCATATATTTT.

The chain recombines TRBV6-1 with TRBJ1-2; D is unresolved. V was shortened by 6 bases and J by 10 bases, with 12 bases between the two germline ends. The germline V gene encodes CDR1 MNHNS and CDR2 SASEGT. This CDR3 is 11 amino acids long. In DNA form, the CDR3 reads TGTGCCAGCAGCCATCTCTCAGACTACACCTTC. This gives the protein CASSHLSDYTF.

This clonotype was counted many times. The chain uses TRBV28 and TRBJ2-5; D not certain. Trimming stripped 4 bases from V and 2 bases from J, with 11 bases between. CDR3 length: 14 amino acids. Germline-derived CDR1 and CDR2 are MDHEN and SYDVKM. The CDR3 coding sequence is TGTGCCAGCAGTTCGTCGGACGAACAAGAGACCCAGTACTTC. Protein sequence: CASSSSDEQETQYF.

This clonotype was counted only a few times. V gene TRBV6-2 or TRBV6-3 combines with J gene TRBJ2-1; TRBD1 matches at 8 bases. Germline V gene data show CDR1 as MNHEY and CDR2 as SVGEGT. The V and J ends lost 0 bases and 8 bases, in that order; junction bases with no gene match: 9. This CDR3 has 16 residues. The CDR3 loop is CASSYSGPGGRDEQFF. CDR3 sequence (DNA): TGTGCCAGCAGTTACTCGGGGCCAGGGGGCAGGGATGAGCAGTTCTTC.

This clonotype was recorded a few times. The chain uses TRBV6-2 or TRBV6-3 and TRBJ2-1; D is undetermined. The CDR3 has 15 amino acids. Per germline, CDR1 MNHEY and CDR2 SVGEGT. V was trimmed by 1 base and J by 5 bases, leaving 12 bases between them. The CDR3 region has the DNA TGTGCCAGCAGTTACTATAGGCCTCCCCACAATGAGCAGTTCTTC. Translation gives CASSYYRPPHNEQFF.

This clonotype has at least ten counts. The genes are TRBV2 and TRBJ1-1, with D uncertain. Per the germline V gene, CDR1 is SNHLY and CDR2 is FYNNEI. Trimming shortened V by 6 bases and J by 3 bases, and 8 bases separated the two germline ends. The CDR3 runs to 12 residues. The CDR3 loop is CASRILDTEAFF. The DNA of the CDR3 is TGTGCCAGCAGAATTCTGGACACTGAAGCTTTCTTT.

Details on this clonotype: A clone one base away is much larger, so this may be a read error. The J gene is TRBJ2-5, the V gene TRBV28; D might be TRBD2 (6 bases). The CDR3 consists of 14 residues. The germline V gene encodes CDR1 MDHEN and CDR2 SYDVKM. CDR3 bases: TGTGCCAGCAGTCTTGGATGGGGGGAAGAGACCCGGTACTTC. Its protein product is CASSLGWGEETRYF.

Many counts were recorded for this clonotype. The genes are TRBV30 and TRBJ1-2; unclear D gene. CDR1 is GTSNPN, CDR2 SVGIG, per germline (reference sequence). The CDR3 covers 14 residues. Trimming left V 2 bases short and J 4 bases short, with 14 bases between. The CDR3 DNA is TGTGCCTGGAGTAGAGGGTCTTACGGCTATGGCTACACCTTC. Residues: CAWSRGSYGYGYTF.

This clonotype was seen at least ten times. The chain uses TRBV12-3 or TRBV12-4 and TRBJ1-1, with a possible D match to TRBD1 (5 bases). Trimming cost V 7 bases and J 11 bases, with 17 bases left between them. The CDR3 totals 12 residues. CDR3 DNA sequence: TGTGCCAGCAATACTCTGGGGGGGATTGCTTTCTTT. Its translation: CASNTLGGIAFF.

The chain employs TRBV4-1 and TRBJ1-1, with 7 bases identical to TRBD1. With V trimmed by 3 bases and J by 0 bases, 7 bases remained unmatched. CDR1 and CDR2 from the germline V gene are MGHRA and YSYEKL. CDR3 length equals 16 residues. CDR3 protein: CASSQGQINMNTEAFF. The CDR3, as DNA: TGCGCCAGCAGCCAGGGACAGATCAACATGAACACTGAAGCTTTCTTT.

A few counts support this clonotype. The chain has TRBV15 and TRBJ2-5, with D perhaps TRBD2 (5 bases). Germline V gives CDR1 LNHNV, CDR2 YYDKDF (reference sequence). The CDR3 has 15 residues. V gave up 0 bases and J gave up 5 bases, with 13 bases separating them. This CDR3 reads CATSRDGTGRETQYF. In DNA form, the CDR3 reads TGTGCCACCAGCAGAGACGGCACGGGAAGGGAGACCCAGTACTTC.

The J gene is TRBJ2-7, the V gene TRBV4-1, with TRBD1 matching over 9 bases. V lost 2 bases, J lost 5 bases, and 7 bases stayed unmatched. In germline, CDR1 is MGHRA, CDR2 YSYEKL. This CDR3 comprises 15 residues. CDR3 bases: TGCGCCAGCAGCCAACCTCGGACAGGGGTCGACGAGCAGTACTTC. Amino acids: CASSQPRTGVDEQYF.

There are a few counts of this clonotype. The J gene is TRBJ1-1, the V gene TRBV5-1, with 7 nucleotides matching TRBD1. CDR3 size: 14 residues. Germline CDR1 and CDR2: SGHRS and YFSETQ. The J segment lost 2 bases and the V segment lost 4 bases, leaving 5 bases of the junction unmatched. The chain's CDR3 is CASSTGDRNTEAFF. For the CDR3, the DNA is TGCGCCAGCAGCACCGGGGACAGAAACACTGAAGCTTTCTTT.

The sample holds a few counts of this clonotype. V and J are TRBV9 and TRBJ1-1, with a weak D call TRBD1 (5 bases). Trimming left V 0 bases short and J 0 bases short, with 9 bases between. This CDR3 has 15 amino acids. Per the germline V gene, CDR1 is SGDLS and CDR2 is YYNGEE. Written as DNA, the CDR3 is TGTGCCAGCAGCGTAGATCCAGGGATGAACACTGAAGCTTTCTTT. This translates into CASSVDPGMNTEAFF.

This clonotype was seen only a few times. The rearrangement uses TRBV29-1 and TRBJ1-1; 9 positions agree with TRBD1. Germline assignment: CDR1 SQVTM and CDR2 ANQGSEA. The CDR3 runs 11 residues. The trim removed 7 bases at V and 7 bases at J, leaving 4 bases unmatched. The DNA of the CDR3 is TGCAGCGGCGGGACAGGGAATGAAGCTTTCTTT. The encoded protein is CSGGTGNEAFF.

At least ten counts were recorded for this clonotype. The V call is TRBV7-9, the J call TRBJ2-1; no clear D gene. Per germline, CDR1 SEHNR and CDR2 FQNEAQ (reference sequence). V was pared by 7 bases and J by 9 bases, with 13 bases between. The CDR3 is made up of 12 amino acids. The CDR3 protein is CASNIIGGEQFF. The CDR3 nucleotides are TGTGCCAGCAACATCATCGGCGGTGAGCAGTTCTTC.

Notes on this clonotype: The junction departs from the called germline gene at one end, perhaps through a read error. The chain has TRBV6-5 and TRBJ1-5; D not resolved. This CDR3 has 13 residues. The germline CDR1 and CDR2 sequences are MNHEY and SVGAGI. Written as DNA, the CDR3 is TGTGCCAGCAGTTACGGGTTGTACCAGCACCAGCATTTT. It encodes CASSYGLYQHQHF.

The sample holds a few counts of this clonotype. V is TRBV20-1 and J is TRBJ2-3; 16 bases match TRBD2. The germline gives CDR1 DFQATT, CDR2 SNEGSKA (reference sequence). The V and J ends lost 6 bases and 4 bases, in that order; junction bases with no gene match: 13. This CDR3 spans 18 amino acids. The CDR3 region has the DNA TGCAGTGCAACAGGAGGGACTAGCGGGGGGGCAAGGCCAGATACGCAGTATTTT. It is translated as CSATGGTSGGARPDTQYF.